What follows is one T cell receptor (beta chain) and its context. This entry is derived from a study of cytotoxic CD8 clonotypes in ibrutinib-treated CLL. The protocol was immunoSEQ multiplex PCR, while the TCRdb copy is restricted to in-frame clones and leaves out a portion. The sample consists of roughly 15,000 clones, 81% of them appearing once. This CDR3 is built from 13 residues. Per the germline V gene, CDR1 is SGHDN and CDR2 is FVKESK. V shed 5 bases and J shed 1 base, with 6 bases lying between them. The material sequenced was PBMCs, taken before ibrutinib treatment. The receptor's source is a human donor with chronic lymphocytic leukemia. The V and J genes are TRBV14 and TRBJ1-5; the D gene is possibly TRBD1 (5 bases). This CDR3 reads CASSRDSNQPQHF. CDR3 coding DNA: TGTGCCAGCAGCAGGGACAGCAATCAGCCCCAGCATTTT.